This T cell receptor beta chain was documented in a study of metastatic and nonmetastatic thyroid tumors. Study as a whole: Repertoires from blood and tumor or nodule tissue of malignant and benign thyroid patients were compared. General observations from the study: Reported TCR beta diversity, measured in blood and tumor, was significantly higher for malignant thyroid tumors than for benign nodules.

Trimming pared 5 bases from V and 2 bases from J, leaving 16 bases between. This CDR3 is built from 16 residues. The germline V gene has CDR1 MNHEY and CDR2 SMNVEV (reference sequence). Thyroid surgery took place with no prior treatment in any patient. As processed by the authors: Clinicopathological groups supplied CDR3 differences that were used to build a distant-metastasis classifier for papillary thyroid cancer. Through MiXCR, TCRdb re-clonotyped the PCR reads. The authors' filters were not applied to this entry. The table lists around 30,000 clones, about a sixth of them singletons. There are many counts of this clone. Its specificity is unknown.

The chain uses TRBV27 and TRBJ1-5; D gene uncertain. The TCR was taken from a female donor with papillary thyroid cancer or a benign thyroid nodule (not recorded which). Some clones in this sample may be carry-over from other donors' samples. Material: blood. The CDR3 protein is CASSLLGGVGNQPQHF. The DNA for the CDR3 is TGTGCCAGCAGTCTTCTCGGCGGGGTGGGCAATCAGCCCCAGCATTTT.